This paragraph covers one TCR beta chain sequence. At least ten counts were recorded for this clonotype. The antigen this receptor binds is unknown. There are no base qualities to consult, and no much larger clone falls within one base. Looking up the germline V gene (reference sequence) yields CDR1 DFQATT and CDR2 SNEGSKA. The V and J ends are trimmed by 1 base and 5 bases, leaving 17 bases between them. From cysteine to phenylalanine, the CDR3 is 15 amino acids long. The CDR3 DNA has 45 bases and is translated from base 1. Whole blood analysis involved drawing more than 2 ml of peripheral blood from adult healthy volunteers into Tempus tubes and then extracting RNA following the manufacturer's instructions. The study reported a robust and sensitive protocol to amplify, sequence and analyze TCRs, based on 3' ligation of a UMI-containing oligonucleotide to TCR cDNA. Before reverse transcription, total RNA that had not been cell sorted was treated with RQ1 DNase, with a target input of roughly 1 to 1,100 ng. Skin biopsy and whole blood libraries were made to test pipeline robustness in samples where T cells form a minority population.

Library prep was done by 5' RACE. TCR RNA was reverse transcribed with SuperScript IV using alpha and beta constant region primers for the blood and skin samples. Four rounds of PCR, run with the SP2 primer together with nested alpha and beta constant region primers, were used to amplify the ligated cDNA. An oligonucleotide carrying the Illumina SP2 primer and a UMI was ligated to the cDNA 3' end using T4 RNA ligase 1. The 12-nucleotide UMI consisted of two random hexamers with an eight-base spacer between the hexamers to prevent hairpin formation. TCR alpha and beta chain libraries were processed separately from the second PCR onward, with dual indexing for multiplexing. After pooling, the indexed libraries were analyzed by capillary electrophoresis and sequenced on either an Illumina MiSeq or NextSeq. PhiX DNA at roughly 5-8% was spiked into libraries to increase base diversity and improve cluster recognition. The study's processing was this. Demultiplexor extracted UMIs from read 2, combined them with read 1 TCR sequence, and split reads by sample indices. V and J genes and V-J junctions were identified by Decombinator, which gave every TCR a five-part identifier that included V and J deletions. Collapsinator used UMIs to correct sequencing errors and PCR amplification heterogeneity, producing a UMI-based abundance for each TCR. CDR3Translator turned identifiers into nucleotide sequence, translated the nucleotide sequence into amino acids, and pulled out CDR3 regions based on terminal motifs. Error-corrected alpha and beta TCR counts from blood and skin were compared after normalization to input RNA amount. The public reads were reanalyzed by TCRdb: fastp trimming at Q25, MiXCR alignment, in-frame beta chains only. Duplicate CDR3 protein sequences are folded into a single record with the most common DNA and genes. These V and J calls originate from TCRdb's pipeline instead of the authors' own analysis. The sample yields more than 20,000 distinct CDR3 sequences; around 4.2% were counted once. The ten largest account for 7% to 10% of the sample.

The entry originates in a study of naive and memory T cell subsets (TCRdb year 2017). About the full investigation: The figure summarizing these samples reported 10 blood donors, 7 tuberculin skin test biopsies and 3 saline control biopsies. Usually PCR2 was run as a SYBR Green qPCR and stopped at a set threshold, although low-input samples could use end-point PCR (approximately 6 cycles) instead. Results and caveats for the whole study, not just this receptor: The potential sensitivity of the RNA-based method to TCR transcript changes with T cell activation and differentiation was acknowledged.

This receptor was taken from a male donor in good health. The sequence joins TRBV20-1 to TRBJ2-5, with the D gene possibly TRBD1 or TRBD2, each one fitting 5 bases. The CDR3 sequence is CSARGLARGIETQYF. At the DNA level, the sequence is TGCAGTGCTAGAGGCCTCGCGAGGGGCATTGAGACCCAGTACTTC.